This T cell receptor beta chain emerged from a study of shared clonotypes between healthy human individuals. Study results and caveats: Naive subsets, compared against memory subsets, generally had larger estimated richness values. What rarefaction showed was incomplete sorted-subset sequencing despite large depth.

With respect to this clone: Its antigen is not identified.

Trimming stripped 4 bases from V and 9 bases from J, with 13 bases between. The CDR3 has 13 amino acids. Germline assignment: CDR1 MGHDK and CDR2 SYGVNS. Selected positively for CCR7 and CD45RO-negative, naive CD8 cells excluded terminally differentiated effector memory CD45RA+ cells. Deep level was the assay's run setting. Clones were sequenced by immunoSEQ multiplex PCR, and TCRdb holds only the in-frame ones, with some missing. The table records 550,000 to 750,000 clones, about 91% of them present only once. The sample taken for sequencing was naive CD8+ T cells sorted from blood. The clonotype was recovered from a man aged 30 to 39 in good health. V is TRBV25-1 and J is TRBJ2-1, with a possible D match to TRBD2 (6 bases). The CDR3 protein is CASSVGLHTEQFF. The CDR3 DNA sequence: TGTGCCAGCAGTGTGGGACTCCATACTGAGCAGTTCTTC.